This T cell receptor (beta chain) was sequenced for a study of long-term antiretroviral therapy in people with HIV. Samples held about 0.9-11 million cryopreserved PBMC, and DNA extraction followed. Version v3.0 of the immunoSEQ assay was performed at survey level. The method was immunoSEQ multiplex PCR; TCRdb's version includes in-frame clones alone and lacks a portion of them. This sample has 20,000 or so clones, with more than 65% found just once. CDR1 and CDR2 from the germline V gene are SGHDT and YYEEEE. This CDR3 is built from 14 residues. The V and J ends lost 2 bases and 0 bases respectively, with 6 bases between them.

The receptor was derived from a man between 18 and 29 years old with HIV. The genes are TRBV5-6 and TRBJ1-3; D is undetermined. The source was unsorted PBMCs, collected 0.1 years before starting antiretroviral therapy. The CDR3 reads CASSLYASGNTIYF. CDR3 coding DNA: TGTGCCAGCAGCTTATACGCCTCTGGAAACACCATATATTTT.